This T cell receptor beta chain was sequenced for a study of beta chain features in type 1 diabetes. Background on the study: Taken together, all samples contributed some 100 million examined sorted cells. Whole-study findings and limits: Type 1 diabetes patients showed fewer insertions and more deletions at VDJ junctions. Sampled from patients, naive, central memory and Treg TCRB repertoires appeared more similar than those sampled from healthy donors.

V lost 0 bases and J 2 bases, leaving 7 bases between the germline ends. Germline-derived CDR1 and CDR2 are LNHNV and YYDKDF (reference sequence). The CDR3 spans 14 residues. CD45RO/CCR7/CD25/CD127/CD95/CD27 separated CD4+ naive, central memory, regulatory and stem cell-like memory cells by sorting. This clone was counted once. Its specificity is not known. Reverse transcribing all isolated RNA meant expressed TCRB transcripts were sequenced. Generated by immunoSEQ multiplex PCR, the TCRdb table keeps only in-frame clones and is missing some. The sample has 160,000 or so clones; roughly 11% are singletons.

The TCR sequence derives from a man younger than 35 in good health. V and J are TRBV15 and TRBJ1-2; possibly TRBD1 for D (6 bases). Sequencing was carried out using central memory CD4+ T cells from blood. This CDR3 is CATSRDQGNYGYTF. The CDR3, as DNA: TGTGCCACCAGCAGAGATCAGGGGAACTATGGCTACACCTTC.